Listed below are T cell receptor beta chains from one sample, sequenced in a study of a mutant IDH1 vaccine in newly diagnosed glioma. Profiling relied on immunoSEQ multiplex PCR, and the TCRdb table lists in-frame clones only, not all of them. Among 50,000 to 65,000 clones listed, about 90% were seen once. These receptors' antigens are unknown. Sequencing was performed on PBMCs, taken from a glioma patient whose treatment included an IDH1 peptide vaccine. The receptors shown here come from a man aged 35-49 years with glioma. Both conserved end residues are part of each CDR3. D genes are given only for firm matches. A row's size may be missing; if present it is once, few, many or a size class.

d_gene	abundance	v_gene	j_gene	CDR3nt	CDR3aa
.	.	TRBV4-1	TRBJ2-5	TGCGCCAGCAGCCAAGCCCGGGGGGAGACCCAGTACTTC	CASSQARGETQYF
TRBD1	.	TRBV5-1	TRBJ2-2	TGCGCCAGCAGCTGGGGGCAGGGGGCTGGCGGGGAGCTGTTTTTT	CASSWGQGAGGELFF
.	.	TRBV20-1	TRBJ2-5	TGCAGTGCTGAAGCGAGGGAGACCCAGTACTTC	CSAEARETQYF
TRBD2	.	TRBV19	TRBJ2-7	TGTGCCAGTAGTTTAAGACTAGCGGGAGTCAACGAGCAGTACTTC	CASSLRLAGVNEQYF
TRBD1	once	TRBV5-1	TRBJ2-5	TGCGCCAGCAGCTTCCTCGGGACAGGGCGTGCGGAGACCCAGTACTTC	CASSFLGTGRAETQYF
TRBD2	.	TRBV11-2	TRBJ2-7	TGTGCCAGCAGCCAGTTAGGGGCTAGCGGGAGAGACGAGCAGTACTTC	CASSQLGASGRDEQYF
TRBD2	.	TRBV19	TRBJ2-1	TGTGCCAGTAGTACCGGGGGGCTAGCGGGAGCGTCCTCCTACAATGAGCAGTTCTTC	CASSTGGLAGASSYNEQFF
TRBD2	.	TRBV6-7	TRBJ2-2	TGTGCCAGAGGCCCACTAGCGGGAGCTAACACCGGGGAGCTGTTTTTT	CARGPLAGANTGELFF
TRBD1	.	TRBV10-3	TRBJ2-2	TGTGCCATCAGTGATGGTACTATCGACAGGGGCCGGAACACCGGGGAGCTGTTTTTT	CAISDGTIDRGRNTGELFF
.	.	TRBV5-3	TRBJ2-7	TGTGCCAGAAGCCCCTACCGGGGCAGAACCACTACGAGGCAGTACTTC	CARSPYRGRTTTRQYF
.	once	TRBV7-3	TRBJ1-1	TGTGCCAGCAGCCCGGTGGGGGGCACTGAAGCTTTCTTT	CASSPVGGTEAFF
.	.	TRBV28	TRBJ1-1	TGTGCCAGCACCCCCGAGGATCCCTACACTGAAGCTTTCTTT	CASTPEDPYTEAFF
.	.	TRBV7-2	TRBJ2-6	TGTGCCAGCAGCTTATCCGTCTCTGGGGCCAACGTCCTGACTTTC	CASSLSVSGANVLTF
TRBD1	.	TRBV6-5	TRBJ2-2	TGTGCCAGCGGCTCGACAGGGTCGAGGGCCGGGGAGCTGTTTTTT	CASGSTGSRAGELFF
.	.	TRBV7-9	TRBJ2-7	TGTGCCAGCAGCCCTTTTGTTGATAGCGTAAGCTCCGAGCAGTACTTC	CASSPFVDSVSSEQYF
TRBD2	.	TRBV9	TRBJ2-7	TGTGCCAGCAGCGTATTGGGACTAGCGGGGACTTCCGAGCAGTACTTC	CASSVLGLAGTSEQYF
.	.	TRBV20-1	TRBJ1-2	TGCAGTGGTGCCAGTAACTATGGCTACACCTTC	CSGASNYGYTF
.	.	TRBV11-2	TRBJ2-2	TGTGCCAGCGGATTGGGCTTTACCGGGGAGCTGTTTTTT	CASGLGFTGELFF
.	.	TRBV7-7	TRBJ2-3	TGTGCCAGCAGCTTAAATAGGTTAGATACGCAGTATTTT	CASSLNRLDTQYF
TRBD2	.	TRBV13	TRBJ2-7	TGTGCCAGCAGCTTAACCTTTGCGGGAGGGCCCTACGAGCAGTACTTC	CASSLTFAGGPYEQYF
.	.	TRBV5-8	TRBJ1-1	TGTGCCAGCAGCCGCCAGGTCGGCACTGAAGCTTTCTTT	CASSRQVGTEAFF
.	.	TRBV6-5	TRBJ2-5	TGTGCCAGCAGTCATAACATGTTTCCAGAGACCCAGTACTTC	CASSHNMFPETQYF
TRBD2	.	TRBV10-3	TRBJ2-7	TGTGCCGTCCGAGCGGGGTCCTACGAGCAGTACTTC	CAVRAGSYEQYF
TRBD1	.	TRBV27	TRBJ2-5	TGTGCCAGCAAACGGGACAGGGATGTACAAGAGACCCAGTACTTC	CASKRDRDVQETQYF
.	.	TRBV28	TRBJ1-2	TGTGCCAGCAGCCGGTCAACTAACTATGGCTACACCTTC	CASSRSTNYGYTF
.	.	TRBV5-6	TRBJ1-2	TGTGCCAGCAGCTCGCGGGGTGGCTACACCTTC	CASSSRGGYTF
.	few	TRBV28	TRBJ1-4	TGTGCCAGCAGTTTTCCCCAGCTGGGTGGGGAGTCTAATGAAAAACTGTTTTTT	CASSFPQLGGESNEKLFF
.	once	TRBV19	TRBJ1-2	TGTGCCAGTAGCGCCCGGGACGGAAACTATGGCTACACCTTC	CASSARDGNYGYTF
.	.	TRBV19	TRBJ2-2	TGTGCCAGTAGCCTCCGAAGCGACCCCGGGGCCGGGGAGCTGTTTTTT	CASSLRSDPGAGELFF